The 2 T cell receptor beta chains below come from one sample, sequenced in a study of blood T cells in healthy people across ages. A J-beta primer mix and a sample-barcoded 5' primer were used in a second PCR of about 7 to 12 cycles. TCRdb itself ran the 5' RACE reads through MiXCR, one entry per CDR3 protein. The sample lists about 1,400,000 distinct CDR3 sequences; 45% to 70% were seen once. Sequenced input: blood. The source of these receptors is a man aged 18 to 35 in good health.

The chain recombines TRBV28 with TRBJ1-1; tentative D call: TRBD1 (5 bases). Germline values: CDR1 MDHEN, CDR2 SYDVKM. V was shortened by 1 base and J by 7 bases, with 7 bases between the two germline ends. This CDR3 has 12 amino acids. The CDR3 coding sequence is TGTGCCAGCAGTTTATCTGGGGGTGAAGCTTTCTTT. It translates to CASSLSGGEAFF.

CDR3 bases: TGCGCCAGCAGCCCCTTTCGACAGGGGGGTGTGACCGGGGAGCTGTTTTTT. Translation gives CASSPFRQGGVTGELFF. The rearrangement uses TRBV5-1 and TRBJ2-3, with 9 bases fitting TRBD1. With the DNA end fitting TRBJ2-2 better, the J assignment may be wrong. Looked up from germline, CDR1 is SGHRS and CDR2 is YFSETQ. The CDR3 totals 17 residues.